This is a list of T cell receptor beta chains from one sample in a study of tumor-infiltrating lymphocytes in primary liver carcinoma. TCRdb fed the multiplex PCR reads into MiXCR, producing one record per CDR3 protein. Here the sample spans 150,000 to 200,000 distinct CDR3 sequences, 60% being singletons. The sample was peripheral blood. The source is a man aged 40-49 years with primary liver carcinoma and hepatitis B virus infection. Both conserved end residues are part of each CDR3. The D gene is left open where the match is weak. A clone size is listed for some rows: how often the clone was seen (once, few, many), or a class if it is expanded.

length	D	size	V	J	CDR3	DNA
17	.	.	TRBV6-5	TRBJ2-7	CASSYSRDSYFSYEQYF	TGTGCCAGCAGTTACTCGCGGGACAGCTACTTCTCCTACGAGCAGTACTTC
16	TRBD1	.	TRBV6-1	TRBJ2-7	CASSEALDRALHEQYF	TGTGCCAGCAGTGAAGCGCTGGACAGGGCACTACACGAGCAGTACTTC
15	.	few	TRBV11-2	TRBJ2-5	CASSLDWAGRRTQYF	TGTGCCAGCAGCTTAGATTGGGCGGGACGGCGGACCCAGTACTTC
18	TRBD2	.	TRBV4-2	TRBJ2-1	CASSQVTSGRTRYNEQFF	TGTGCCAGCAGCCAAGTGACTAGCGGGAGGACGCGTTACAATGAGCAGTTCTTC
17	TRBD2	.	TRBV24-1	TRBJ2-3	CATSDWGSGEVTETQYF	TGTGCCACCAGTGATTGGGGTAGCGGGGAAGTAACAGAAACGCAGTATTTT
15	.	.	TRBV5-1	TRBJ2-5	CASSLVRDAQETQYF	TGCGCCAGCAGCTTGGTTCGGGATGCCCAAGAGACCCAGTACTTC
15	TRBD2	.	TRBV5-1	TRBJ2-1	CASSPSGTTGNEQFF	TGCGCCAGCAGCCCATCCGGGACTACTGGAAATGAGCAGTTCTTC
17	TRBD2	.	TRBV11-2	TRBJ2-2	CASTSRLAGGPIGELSF	TGTGCCAGCACCTCCCGTTTAGCGGGAGGGCCGATCGGGGAGCTGTCTTTT
16	TRBD1	.	TRBV28	TRBJ2-5	CASSPSGTGIVETQYF	TGTGCCAGCAGTCCCTCCGGGACAGGGATCGTAGAGACCCAGTACTTC
13	.	.	TRBV11-2	TRBJ2-1	CASSSVGLNEQFF	TGTGCCAGCAGCTCAGTAGGGTTGAATGAGCAGTTCTTC
13	TRBD2	.	TRBV6-2/TRBV6-3	TRBJ2-7	CATSPGLAYEQYF	TGTGCCACCAGTCCGGGACTAGCCTACGAGCAGTACTTC
15	TRBD1	.	TRBV6-5	TRBJ2-7	CAISYDRDVSYEQYF	TGTGCCATCAGCTACGACAGGGATGTGTCCTACGAGCAGTACTTC
15	.	.	TRBV11-2	TRBJ2-7	CASSLDEAETYEQHF	TGTGCCAGCAGCTTAGATGAGGCCGAAACCTACGAGCAGCACTTC
15	TRBD2	.	TRBV6-5	TRBJ2-1	CASSYNGRAWYEQFF	TGTGCCAGCAGTTATAACGGGAGGGCCTGGTATGAGCAGTTCTTC
12	.	.	TRBV5-8	TRBJ2-2	CAGQGYAGELFF	TGTGCCGGGCAGGGTTATGCCGGGGAGCTGTTTTTT
14	TRBD1	.	TRBV6-5	TRBJ1-1	CVSRSSYRGLEAFF	TGTGTCAGCAGGTCCTCATACAGGGGGCTTGAAGCTTTCTTT
16	.	.	TRBV6-6	TRBJ2-7	CASSYSAQGKNYEQYF	TGTGCCAGCAGTTACTCAGCCCAGGGGAAAAACTACGAGCAGTACTTC
14	.	many	TRBV6-5	TRBJ1-3	CASGRHISGNTIYF	TGTGCCAGCGGCAGGCATATCTCTGGAAACACCATATATTTT
16	.	.	TRBV29-1	TRBJ2-7	CSVGGARDIVYYEQYF	TGCAGCGTTGGGGGGGCGCGGGACATCGTTTACTACGAGCAGTACTTC
16	TRBD1	few	TRBV10-3	TRBJ2-7	CAISKTGTDLSYEQYF	TGTGCCATCAGTAAAACCGGGACAGATCTTTCCTACGAGCAGTACTTC
14	.	.	TRBV4-1	TRBJ2-5	CASSLSVQQETQYF	TGCGCCAGCAGCCTTTCGGTACAGCAAGAGACACAGTACTTC
16	.	.	TRBV6-2/TRBV6-3	TRBJ1-1	CASSYPYGSWLTEAFF	TGTGCCAGCAGTTACCCCTATGGGTCCTGGTTAACTGAAGCTTTCTTT
14	TRBD1	many	TRBV6-6	TRBJ1-4	CASSKGQDNEKLFF	TGTGCCAGCAGTAAGGGACAGGACAATGAAAAACTGTTTTTT
14	.	few	TRBV5-6	TRBJ1-1	CASSDEGQNTEAFF	TGTGCCAGCAGCGACGAGGGGCAGAACACTGAAGCTTTCTTT
15	TRBD2	.	TRBV7-8	TRBJ2-1	CASSLGLAGGNEQFF	TGTGCCAGCAGCTTGGGACTAGCGGGGGGCAATGAGCAGTTCTTC
13	TRBD2	.	TRBV2	TRBJ2-3	CASGRGEKDTQYF	TGTGCCAGCGGTCGGGGGGAAAAAGATACGCAGTATTTT
14	TRBD2	few	TRBV12-3/TRBV12-4	TRBJ2-5	CASSPREFGETQYF	TGTGCCAGCAGCCCGCGGGAGTTCGGGGAGACCCAGTACTTC
13	.	.	TRBV10-1	TRBJ2-1	CASSARFNDEQFF	TGCGCCAGCAGTGCCCGTTTCAACGATGAGCAGTTCTTC
13	.	.	TRBV29-1	TRBJ1-1	CGVEEGVNTEAFF	TGCGGCGTTGAAGAGGGGGTGAACACTGAAGCTTTCTTT
16	TRBD1	few	TRBV6-5	TRBJ2-3	CARNKNNRGRTDTQYF	TGTGCCAGGAACAAAAATAACAGGGGCCGAACAGATACGCAGTATTTT
15	.	.	TRBV6-4	TRBJ2-2	CASSPGLVDTGELFF	TGTGCCAGCAGCCCCGGGCTAGTAGATACCGGGGAGCTGTTTTTT
14	.	.	TRBV7-9	TRBJ2-7	CASSTSGQIPEQYF	TGTGCCAGCAGCACCTCGGGGCAGATCCCCGAGCAGTACTTC
13	.	once	TRBV11-2	TRBJ2-7	CASSPNTDYDQNF	TGTGCCAGCAGTCCGAACACCGACTACGATCAGAACTTC
13	.	.	TRBV6-6	TRBJ2-5	CASSSWASETQYF	TGTGCCAGCAGTTCCTGGGCTTCGGAGACCCAGTACTTC
14	.	.	TRBV4-1	TRBJ2-1	CASSQVNSYDEQFF	TGCGCCAGCAGCCAAGTCAACAGCTACGATGAGCAGTTCTTC
14	TRBD1	.	TRBV11-2	TRBJ2-3	CTSSLQGLTDTQYF	TGTACCAGCAGCTTACAGGGGCTCACAGATACGCAGTATTTT
13	.	.	TRBV11-2	TRBJ2-7	CTSSLGRSYEQYF	TGTACTAGCAGCTTAGGTCGATCCTACGAGCAGTACTTC
11	.	few	TRBV29-1	TRBJ1-2	CSVTRDEGYTF	TGCAGCGTTACAAGGGACGAAGGCTACACCTTC
14	TRBD2	.	TRBV28	TRBJ2-7	CASSLEGGSYEQYF	TGTGCCAGCAGTCTCGAGGGCGGGAGTTACGAGCAGTACTTC
11	.	.	TRBV29-1	TRBJ2-7	CTVEFSYEQYF	TGCACCGTTGAATTTAGCTACGAGCAGTACTTC
14	.	.	TRBV4-2	TRBJ1-1	CASSQRSPTTEAFF	TGTGCCAGCAGCCAAAGGTCCCCTACAACTGAAGCTTTCTTT
15	.	few	TRBV6-5	TRBJ2-2	CASSRDFLNTGELFF	TGTGCCAGCAGTCGGGACTTCCTGAACACCGGGGAGCTGTTTTTT
13	.	once	TRBV11-2	TRBJ2-1	CASRAGPYNVQFF	TGTGCCAGTCGGGCCGGACCTTACAATGTGCAGTTCTTC
14	.	.	TRBV6-1	TRBJ2-7	CVSKTLPGLYEQYF	TGTGTCAGCAAGACCTTACCGGGACTCTACGAGCAGTACTTC
13	TRBD2	.	TRBV30	TRBJ2-7	CARSGGSSYEQYF	TGTGCCCGCAGCGGGGGCAGCTCCTACGAGCAGTACTTC
15	.	.	TRBV12-3/TRBV12-4	TRBJ2-1	CASSPSGSPSNEKFF	TGTGCCAGCAGCCCCTCAGGCTCCCCAAGCAATGAGAAGTTCTTC
15	.	.	TRBV6-2/TRBV6-3	TRBJ2-2	CASTQDDRDTGELFF	TGTGCCAGCACCCAGGACGATCGTGACACCGGGGAGCTGTTTTTT
14	.	.	TRBV11-2	TRBJ2-6	CASSDRAGANVLTF	TGTGCCAGCAGCGACAGAGCTGGGGCCAACGTCCTGACTTTC